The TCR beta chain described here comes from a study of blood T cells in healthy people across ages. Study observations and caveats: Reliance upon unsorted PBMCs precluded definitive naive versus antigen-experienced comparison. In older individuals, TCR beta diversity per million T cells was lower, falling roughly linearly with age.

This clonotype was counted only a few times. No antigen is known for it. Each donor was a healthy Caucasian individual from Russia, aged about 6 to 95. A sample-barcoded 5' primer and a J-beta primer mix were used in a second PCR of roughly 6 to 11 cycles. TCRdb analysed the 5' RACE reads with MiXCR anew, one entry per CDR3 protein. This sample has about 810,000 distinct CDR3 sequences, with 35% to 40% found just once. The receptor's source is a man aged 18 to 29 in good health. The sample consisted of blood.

CDR3 DNA sequence: TGCAGTGCTGGCGGAGGCTCCTACGAGCAGTACTTC. Translation: CSAGGGSYEQYF. This chain links TRBV20-1 with TRBJ2-7, with D possibly being TRBD2 (5 bases). This CDR3 has 12 amino acids. V dropped 5 bases and J dropped 0 bases, with 8 bases sitting between them. CDR1 and CDR2 from the germline V gene are DFQATT and SNEGSKA (reference sequence).